Sequencing of this TCR beta chain was carried out in a study of T cell responses to AZD1222 COVID-19 vaccine. Study-wide background: Second doses at about 4 or about 12 weeks were pooled.

Study results and limitations: Scientists sampled the repertoires only once the peak T cell response had passed. Spike-specific TCR breadth and depth went up after people got two AZD1222 doses. The donors showed a predominance of white British ancestry and of females, with possible underestimation of clonal diversity.

This CDR3 spans 15 amino acids. Germline loops: CDR1 MNHEY, CDR2 SMNVEV (reference sequence). V shed 4 bases and J shed 5 bases, with 17 bases lying between them. Method: immunoSEQ multiplex PCR; TCRdb's copy keeps in-frame clones and lacks some. Of around 130,000 clones detected, 70% to 90% appear once; the ten largest clones hold approximately 1.5%. About this clone itself: The antigen is undetermined.

The sequence came from an adult in good health. The specimen comprised peripheral blood, sampled on day 0 of AZD1222 vaccination. The chain couples TRBV27 to TRBJ1-2, with D tentatively TRBD1 (5 bases). DNA of the CDR3: TGTGCCAGCAGTTCCCTCCCCCAGGGTGGGTATGGCTACACCTTC. It encodes CASSSLPQGGYGYTF.